This TCR beta chain was retrieved from a study of shared clonotypes between healthy human individuals. Study observations and caveats: The study found 4.5% to 6% of naive CD4 clonotypes shared across a handful of donors. Clonotype sharing among donors likely depends on sequencing depth.

Libraries were prepared by immunoSEQ multiplex PCR; TCRdb keeps only in-frame clonotypes and omits some of them. The table has 950,000 to 1,100,000 clones, around 76% seen once. With regard to this clone: What it binds is not known. A single base separates this from a much larger clone, so it may be a read error.

Trimming left V 2 bases short and J 1 base short, with 5 bases between. Looked up from germline, CDR1 is SGHVS and CDR2 is FQNEAQ. This CDR3 is built from 13 residues. This TCR was recovered from a young man in good health. Sequences were obtained from memory CD4+ T cells sorted from blood. The subset was: CD45RA-negative fraction. The chain combines TRBV7-8 with TRBJ1-1; no clear D gene. CDR3 protein: CASSLRENTEAFF. CDR3 sequence (DNA): TGTGCCAGCAGCTTAAGGGAGAACACTGAAGCTTTCTTT. The variable domain in full, completed from reference TRBV7-8 and TRBJ1-1, reads GAGVSQSPRYKVAKRGQDVALRCDPISGHVSLFWYQQALGQGPEFLTYFQNEAQLDKSGLPSDRFFAERPEGSVSTLKIQRTQQEDSAVYLCASSLRENTEAFFGQGTRLTVV.